This T cell receptor (beta chain) was recovered during a study of T cell changes during pregnancy in multiple sclerosis. V gave up 4 bases and J gave up 3 bases; unmatched junction bases: 7. In germline, CDR1 is MNHEY, CDR2 SMNVEV (reference sequence). This CDR3 region has 15 residues. Using immunoSEQ multiplex PCR, the repertoire was profiled, and TCRdb retains in-frame clones only, with some absent. Altogether around 71,000 clones are present, 90% to 95% being singletons, with the ten largest covering roughly 1.2%. The sample in question was peripheral blood, obtained in the third trimester of pregnancy. This TCR was recovered from a female donor with multiple sclerosis, enrolled in a pregnancy study. V usage is TRBV27 and J usage is TRBJ2-3, with TRBD2 identical over 7 bases. The chain's CDR3 is CASSSAGRSTDTQYF. CDR3 sequence (DNA): TGTGCCAGCAGTTCAGCGGGACGCTCGACAGATACGCAGTATTTT.